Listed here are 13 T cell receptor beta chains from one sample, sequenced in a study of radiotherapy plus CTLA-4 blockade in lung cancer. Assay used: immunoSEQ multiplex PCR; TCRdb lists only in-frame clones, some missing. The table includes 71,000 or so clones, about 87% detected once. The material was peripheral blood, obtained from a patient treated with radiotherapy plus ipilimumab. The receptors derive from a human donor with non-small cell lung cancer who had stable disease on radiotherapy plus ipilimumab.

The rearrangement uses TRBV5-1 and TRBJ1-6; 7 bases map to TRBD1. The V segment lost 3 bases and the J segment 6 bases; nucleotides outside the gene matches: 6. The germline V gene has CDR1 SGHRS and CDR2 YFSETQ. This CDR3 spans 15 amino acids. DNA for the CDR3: TGCGCCAGCAGCTCACCGGGACAGAGTAATTCACCCCTCCACTTT. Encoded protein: CASSSPGQSNSPLHF.

CDR3 in DNA: TGCGCCAGTAACCGGGAGTTGGCCTACAATGAGCAGTTCTTC. Residues: CASNRELAYNEQFF. This chain links TRBV10-2 with TRBJ2-1, with D possibly matching TRBD2 (6 bases). Germline V lookup: CDR1 WSHSY, CDR2 SAAADI. The CDR3 extends over 14 amino acids. The germline V and J ends were trimmed by 9 bases and 2 bases, with 14 bases remaining between them.

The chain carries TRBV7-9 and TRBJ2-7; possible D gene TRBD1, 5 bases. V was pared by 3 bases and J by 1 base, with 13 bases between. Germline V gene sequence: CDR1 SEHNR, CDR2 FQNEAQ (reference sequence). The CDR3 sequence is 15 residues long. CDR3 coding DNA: TGTGCCAGCAGCTTGGGGCAGAATCCTTCCTACGAGCAGTACTTC. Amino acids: CASSLGQNPSYEQYF.

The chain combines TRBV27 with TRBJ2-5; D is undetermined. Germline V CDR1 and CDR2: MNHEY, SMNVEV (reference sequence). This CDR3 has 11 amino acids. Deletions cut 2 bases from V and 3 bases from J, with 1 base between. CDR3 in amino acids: CASSLEETQYF. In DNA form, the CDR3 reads TGTGCCAGCAGTTTAGAAGAGACCCAGTACTTC.

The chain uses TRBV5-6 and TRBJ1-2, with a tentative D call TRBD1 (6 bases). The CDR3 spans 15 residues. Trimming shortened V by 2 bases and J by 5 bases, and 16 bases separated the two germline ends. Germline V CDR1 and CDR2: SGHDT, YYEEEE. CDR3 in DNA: TGTGCCAGCAGCTTAGCGCGACAGGTCCTTTATGGCTACACCTTC. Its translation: CASSLARQVLYGYTF.

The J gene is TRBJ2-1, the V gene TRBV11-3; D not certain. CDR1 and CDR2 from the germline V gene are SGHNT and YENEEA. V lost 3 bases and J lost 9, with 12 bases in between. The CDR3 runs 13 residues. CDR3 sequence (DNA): TGTGCCAGCAGCTTGGACCCCCTATCTGAGCAGTTCTTC. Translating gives CASSLDPLSEQFF.

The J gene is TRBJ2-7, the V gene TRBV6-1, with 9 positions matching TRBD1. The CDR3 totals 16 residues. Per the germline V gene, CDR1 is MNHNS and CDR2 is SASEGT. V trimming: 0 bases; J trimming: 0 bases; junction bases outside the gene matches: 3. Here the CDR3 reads CASSEATGGPSYEQYF. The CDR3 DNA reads TGTGCCAGCAGTGAAGCGACAGGGGGTCCCTCCTACGAGCAGTACTTC.

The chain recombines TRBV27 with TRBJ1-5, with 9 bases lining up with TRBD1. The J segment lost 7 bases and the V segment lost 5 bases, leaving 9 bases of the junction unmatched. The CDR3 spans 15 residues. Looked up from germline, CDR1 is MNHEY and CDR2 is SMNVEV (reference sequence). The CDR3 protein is CASSRDRGMAQPQHF. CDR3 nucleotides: TGTGCCAGCAGTCGTGACAGGGGGATGGCACAGCCCCAGCATTTT.

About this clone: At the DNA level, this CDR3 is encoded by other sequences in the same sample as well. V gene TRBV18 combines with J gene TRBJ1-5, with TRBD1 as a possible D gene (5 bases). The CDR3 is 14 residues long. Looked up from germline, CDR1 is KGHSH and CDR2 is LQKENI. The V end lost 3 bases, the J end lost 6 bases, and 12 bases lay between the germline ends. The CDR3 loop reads CASSPGQGGQPQHF. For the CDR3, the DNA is TGTGCCAGCTCACCGGGCCAGGGCGGTCAGCCCCAGCATTTT.

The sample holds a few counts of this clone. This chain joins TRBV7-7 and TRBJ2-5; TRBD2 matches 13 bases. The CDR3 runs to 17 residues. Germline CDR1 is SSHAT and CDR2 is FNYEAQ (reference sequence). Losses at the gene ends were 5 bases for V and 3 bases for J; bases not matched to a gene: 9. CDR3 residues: CASSQLAGGLLEETQYF. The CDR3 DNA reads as TGTGCCAGCAGCCAACTAGCGGGGGGGCTCTTGGAAGAGACCCAGTACTTC. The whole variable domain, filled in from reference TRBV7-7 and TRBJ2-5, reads GAGVSQSPRYKVTKRGQDVTLRCDPISSHATLYWYQQALGQGPEFLTYFNYEAQPDKSGLPSDRFSAERPEGSISTLTIQRTEQRDSAMYRCASSQLAGGLLEETQYFGPGTRLLVL.

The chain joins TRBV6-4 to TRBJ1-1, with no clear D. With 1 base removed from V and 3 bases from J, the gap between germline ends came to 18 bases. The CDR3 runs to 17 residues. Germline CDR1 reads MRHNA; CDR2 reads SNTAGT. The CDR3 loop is CASSDLGGKIWHTEAFF. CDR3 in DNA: TGTGCCAGCAGTGACTTGGGTGGGAAAATCTGGCACACTGAAGCTTTCTTT.

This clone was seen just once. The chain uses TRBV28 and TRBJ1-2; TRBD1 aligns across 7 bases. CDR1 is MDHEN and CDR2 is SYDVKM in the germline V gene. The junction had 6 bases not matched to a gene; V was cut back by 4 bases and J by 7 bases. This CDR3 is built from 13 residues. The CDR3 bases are TGTGCCAGCAGTTCACAGGGGTTCGCTGGCTACACCTTC. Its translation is CASSSQGFAGYTF.

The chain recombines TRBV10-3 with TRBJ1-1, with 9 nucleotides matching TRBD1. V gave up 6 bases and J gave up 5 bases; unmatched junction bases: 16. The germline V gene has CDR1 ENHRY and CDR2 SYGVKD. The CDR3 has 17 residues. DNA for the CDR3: TGTGCCATCAGCCGACTCCCGACAGGGGGGAAGGATACTGAAGCTTTCTTT. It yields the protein CAISRLPTGGKDTEAFF.